These T cell receptor beta chains were read from a single sample in a study of blood T cell repertoires in COVID-19. The data were produced by immunoSEQ multiplex PCR, yet TCRdb's version contains in-frame clones alone and is incomplete. The sample lists about 230,000 clones, roughly 90% seen once, with 3.5% to 4.5% in the top ten. The sequencing sample was made of PBMCs or T cells enriched from blood (not recorded which). The source is a woman aged 30 to 39 with acute COVID-19. Each CDR3 is given with its conserved first and last residue. D genes are given only for firm matches. For some rows the clone size is stated as once, few or many, or as a class when expanded; others skip it.

v_call	cdr3_length	d_call	clone_size	j_call	cdr3_aa	cdr3_nt
TRBV28	14	.	once	TRBJ1-5	CASRPDRLNQPQHF	TGTGCCAGCAGACCGGACAGACTCAATCAGCCCCAGCATTTT
TRBV7-2	15	.	.	TRBJ2-6	CASSLQGNGANVLTF	TGTGCCAGCAGCTTACAGGGTAATGGGGCCAACGTCCTGACTTTC
TRBV5-1	15	.	.	TRBJ2-3	CASSLQGGGTDTQYF	TGCGCCAGCAGCTTGCAGGGCGGGGGCACAGATACGCAGTATTTT
TRBV6-2/TRBV6-3	15	.	.	TRBJ1-5	CASSYETRDNQPQHF	TGTGCCAGCAGTTACGAGACTCGAGACAATCAGCCCCAGCATTTT
TRBV11-2	15	TRBD2	.	TRBJ2-3	CASSPWGGSTDTQYF	TGTGCCAGCAGCCCATGGGGGGGGAGCACAGATACGCAGTATTTT
TRBV7-2	14	.	once	TRBJ1-2	CASSSRPGLYGYTF	TGTGCCAGCAGCTCTCGACCGGGACTCTATGGCTACACCTTC
TRBV27	15	.	.	TRBJ1-1	CASSSPTVGNTEAFF	TGTGCCAGCAGTTCCCCGACAGTGGGGAACACTGAAGCTTTCTTT
TRBV7-6	13	.	.	TRBJ2-3	CASSLGLFNTQYF	TGTGCCAGCAGCTTAGGGCTGTTTAATACGCAGTATTTT
TRBV19	13	TRBD1	.	TRBJ1-2	CASSIGTGDGYTF	TGTGCCAGTAGTATTGGGACAGGGGATGGCTACACCTTC
TRBV5-4	15	TRBD2	.	TRBJ2-2	CASTVAGLNTGELFF	TGTGCCAGCACCGTAGCGGGGCTGAACACCGGGGAGCTGTTTTTT
TRBV3-1/TRBV3-2	14	TRBD1	.	TRBJ2-7	CARPGQGALYEQYF	TGTGCCCGACCGGGACAGGGGGCCCTTTACGAGCAGTACTTC
TRBV3-1/TRBV3-2	15	TRBD1	.	TRBJ1-3	CASSWDRRSGNTIYF	TGTGCCAGCAGTTGGGACAGGCGCTCTGGAAACACCATATATTTT
TRBV28	14	TRBD1	.	TRBJ1-2	CASSWDRAVYGYTF	TGTGCCAGCAGTTGGGACAGGGCGGTCTATGGCTACACCTTC
TRBV6-5	15	.	.	TRBJ1-1	CASSYSRAPDTEAFF	TGTGCCAGCAGTTACTCGAGGGCTCCGGACACTGAAGCTTTCTTT
TRBV30	14	TRBD1	once	TRBJ1-2	CAWSPDRGSYGYTF	TGTGCCTGGAGTCCGGACAGGGGGTCCTATGGCTACACCTTC
TRBV10-3	13	.	.	TRBJ2-1	CAIGGDTDNEQFF	TGTGCCATCGGGGGGGACACTGACAATGAGCAGTTCTTC
TRBV5-1	13	TRBD1	.	TRBJ2-1	CASSLDRGYEQFF	TGCGCCAGCAGCCTGGACAGGGGCTATGAGCAGTTCTTC
TRBV19	15	.	once	TRBJ1-2	CASSILQALTYGYTF	TGTGCCAGTAGTATCCTTCAGGCCCTAACGTATGGCTACACCTTC
TRBV10-3	16	TRBD2	.	TRBJ2-1	CATRGERGPPGNEQFF	TGTGCCACCCGCGGCGAGCGGGGGCCCCCGGGAAATGAGCAGTTCTTC
TRBV28	15	TRBD2	.	TRBJ2-5	CASSNLAGAQETQYF	TGTGCCAGCAGTAACCTAGCGGGGGCCCAAGAGACCCAGTACTTC
TRBV28	13	TRBD1	.	TRBJ1-5	CAILQGSNQPQHF	TGTGCCATCCTACAGGGGAGCAATCAGCCCCAGCATTTT
TRBV7-2	13	.	.	TRBJ1-5	CASSLRGGQPQHF	TGTGCCAGCAGCTTACGGGGTGGGCAGCCCCAGCATTTT
TRBV2	14	.	.	TRBJ2-6	CASSGGSGANVLTF	TGTGCCAGCAGTGGAGGCTCTGGGGCCAACGTCCTGACTTTC
TRBV25-1	14	.	.	TRBJ1-1	CASSEVGRGTEAFF	TGTGCCAGCAGTGAGGTTGGCAGGGGCACTGAAGCTTTCTTT
TRBV28	13	.	once	TRBJ1-2	CASSLWGGYGYTF	TGTGCCAGCAGTTTGTGGGGGGGCTATGGCTACACCTTC
TRBV4-1	15	TRBD1	.	TRBJ1-6	CASSQNRGGYSPLHF	TGCGCCAGCAGCCAAAACAGGGGTGGGTATTCACCCCTCCACTTT
TRBV14	15	.	.	TRBJ1-5	CASSPCVGGDQPQHF	TGTGCCAGCAGCCCGTGCGTCGGAGGAGATCAGCCCCAGCATTTT
TRBV10-2	14	.	.	TRBJ1-1	CASSDVDRNTEAFF	TGCGCCAGCAGTGATGTGGACAGGAACACTGAAGCTTTCTTT
TRBV10-3	14	TRBD1	.	TRBJ1-1	CAIRGRQGDTEAFF	TGTGCCATCAGGGGGAGACAGGGAGACACTGAAGCTTTCTTT
TRBV2	14	TRBD2	.	TRBJ2-7	CASIGAGESYEQYF	TGTGCCAGCATTGGGGCGGGGGAATCGTACGAGCAGTACTTC
TRBV7-2	16	TRBD1	.	TRBJ1-1	CASSLEGQGLATEAFF	TGTGCCAGCAGCTTAGAAGGACAGGGGCTGGCCACTGAAGCTTTCTTT
TRBV19	14	TRBD2	.	TRBJ2-3	CASSIVLAADTQYF	TGTGCCAGTAGTATAGTACTAGCGGCAGATACGCAGTATTTT
TRBV30	13	.	.	TRBJ1-6	CAWTGSRNSPLHF	TGTGCCTGGACAGGGTCTAGAAATTCACCCCTCCACTTT
TRBV5-1	14	.	.	TRBJ2-5	CASSLGVIQETQYF	TGCGCCAGCAGCTTAGGGGTTATCCAAGAGACCCAGTACTTC
TRBV27	15	.	.	TRBJ2-1	CASSLRGGSNNEQFF	TGTGCCAGCAGTCTCCGTGGGGGCTCCAACAATGAGCAGTTCTTC
TRBV30	13	TRBD1	.	TRBJ1-4	CAWSGTGLEKLFF	TGTGCCTGGAGTGGGACAGGGCTTGAAAAACTGTTTTTT
TRBV2	16	.	few	TRBJ2-7	CASSERYAGYSYEQYF	TGTGCCAGCAGTGAACGCTATGCAGGTTACTCCTACGAGCAGTACTTC
TRBV29-1	15	TRBD1	.	TRBJ2-1	CSVEAVQGAAVGQFF	TGCAGCGTTGAGGCGGTACAGGGGGCCGCGGTGGGGCAGTTCTTC
TRBV30	14	TRBD1	.	TRBJ1-2	CAWRGDRGFHGYTF	TGTGCCTGGAGGGGGGACAGGGGGTTTCATGGCTACACCTTC
TRBV18	15	TRBD1	.	TRBJ2-1	CASSLPGQGRNEQFF	TGTGCCAGCTCTTTGCCGGGACAGGGGAGGAATGAGCAGTTCTTC
TRBV11-3	15	.	once	TRBJ2-3	CASSSGLIPTDTQYF	TGTGCCAGCAGCTCCGGACTTATCCCGACAGATACGCAGTATTTT
TRBV10-3	12	.	.	TRBJ2-6	CAISEVEKVLTF	TGTGCCATCAGTGAGGTTGAGAAAGTCCTGACTTTC
TRBV9	14	TRBD1	.	TRBJ1-5	CASSNRTGNQPQHF	TGTGCCAGCAGCAATAGGACAGGAAATCAGCCCCAGCATTTT
TRBV5-4	15	TRBD1	.	TRBJ1-6	CASSLGTGVNSPLHF	TGTGCCAGCAGCTTGGGGACAGGCGTAAATTCACCCCTCCACTTT
TRBV12-5	19	TRBD1	.	TRBJ1-4	CASGLSGQGSGGTNEKLFF	TGTGCTAGTGGTTTGTCGGGACAGGGATCAGGGGGAACTAATGAAAAACTGTTTTTT
TRBV4-1	14	.	.	TRBJ1-2	CASSQVGRDYGYTF	TGCGCCAGCAGCCAAGTGGGCAGAGACTATGGCTACACCTTC
TRBV11-2	17	TRBD1	.	TRBJ1-2	CASSLDAPKGQRYGYTF	TGTGCCAGCAGCTTAGATGCCCCAAAGGGACAGCGCTATGGCTACACCTTC
TRBV6-6	18	TRBD1	.	TRBJ2-6	CASSRTGTGVPGANVLTF	TGTGCCAGCAGTCGTACCGGGACAGGGGTCCCTGGGGCCAACGTCCTGACTTTC
TRBV10-3	15	.	.	TRBJ2-7	CAISPMSRGRGEQYF	TGTGCCATCAGCCCGATGTCAAGAGGGAGAGGGGAGCAGTACTTC
TRBV6-5	16	.	few	TRBJ1-6	CASSYLYPRDPSPLHF	TGTGCCAGCAGTTACTTGTACCCGCGGGACCCTTCACCCCTCCACTTT
TRBV18	15	.	.	TRBJ2-7	CASSPNPDRPYEQYF	TGTGCCAGCTCACCAAATCCCGACAGACCCTACGAGCAGTACTTC
TRBV29-1	12	.	.	TRBJ1-1	CSSKGVNTEAFF	TGCAGCTCCAAGGGGGTCAACACTGAAGCTTTCTTT
TRBV30	15	TRBD1	.	TRBJ1-5	CAWSPPDRDNQPQHF	TGTGCCTGGAGCCCCCCGGACAGGGACAATCAGCCCCAGCATTTT
TRBV5-4	15	TRBD1	.	TRBJ1-2	CASSQPSGGTPGYTF	TGTGCCAGCAGCCAGCCGTCAGGGGGGACGCCTGGCTACACCTTC
TRBV5-6	14	.	.	TRBJ2-2	CASSYLANTGELFF	TGTGCCAGCAGCTACCTAGCGAACACCGGGGAGCTGTTTTTT
TRBV6-1	15	TRBD2	few	TRBJ2-3	CASSDRGGVPDTQYF	TGTGCCAGCAGTGATCGGGGGGGGGTCCCAGATACGCAGTATTTT
TRBV12-3/TRBV12-4	11	TRBD1	few	TRBJ1-2	CASRDRDGYTF	TGTGCCAGCAGAGACAGGGATGGCTACACCTTC
TRBV7-3	12	.	.	TRBJ1-1	CASSSQDTEAFF	TGTGCCAGCAGCTCCCAGGACACTGAAGCTTTCTTT
TRBV7-2	17	.	.	TRBJ1-3	CASSLASAGTPGNTIYF	TGTGCCAGCAGCTTAGCTTCAGCAGGGACTCCCGGAAACACCATATATTTT
TRBV27	14	TRBD1	.	TRBJ2-3	CASSLTGTGDTQYF	TGTGCCAGCAGTTTGACAGGGACCGGCGATACGCAGTATTTT